The text below deals with one T cell receptor (beta chain). Its antigen remains unidentified. The sample comes from a study of shared clonotypes between healthy human individuals. General study findings and limits: Clonotype sharing among donors likely depends on sequencing depth.

It was 150 to 250 ng DNA, about 30,000 T cell genomes, that sorted-subset replicate PCRs used. Authors' methods: As immunoSEQ supplied junction-only sequences (without quality scores), filtering differed. TCRdb keeps only in-frame clones here, not all; method: immunoSEQ multiplex PCR. V and J calls and clone size are as listed in that table; D and trimming were resolved from the DNA. The sample has millions of clones; around nine tenths are singletons. Trimming cost V 4 bases and J 0 bases, with 10 bases left between them. Germline loops: CDR1 MNHNY, CDR2 SVGAGI (reference sequence). This CDR3 is 15 amino acids long.

The chain has TRBV6-6 and TRBJ1-3; no reliable D call. Sequencing was performed on naive CD4+ T cells sorted from blood. The sample's subset: CD45RA+ positively selected. The TCR originated in a man younger than 30 in good health. CDR3 in DNA: TGTGCCAGCAGTTCCGCATGGGGCTCTGGAAACACCATATATTTT. Translation gives CASSSAWGSGNTIYF.